This entry is about one T cell receptor (beta chain). Treatment given: oral pan-JAK inhibitor, 5-10 mg twice daily. T lymphocytes (CD4+ and CD8+) were sorted from PBMCs. The record originates from a study of CD8+ T cells in alopecia areata. V lost 7 bases and J lost 3, with 16 bases in between. Germline assignment: CDR1 SGHAT and CDR2 FQNNGV. The CDR3 is 14 residues long. Sequencing templates came from extracted RNA that was reverse transcribed into cDNA. Profiling relied on immunoSEQ multiplex PCR, and the TCRdb table lists in-frame clones only, not all of them. The data contain about 270,000 clones, 45% to 70% of them seen just once; the ten biggest clones take up around 0.84%.

The sequence was collected from a human donor with alopecia areata. The chain is built from TRBV11-2 and TRBJ2-7; no clear D gene. This specimen was CD4+ T cells sorted from blood, taken at week 52, from a patient treated with tofacitinib. The chain's CDR3 is CASKSPGENYEQYF. The CDR3 bases are TGTGCCAGCAAAAGCCCCGGAGAGAACTACGAGCAGTACTTC.